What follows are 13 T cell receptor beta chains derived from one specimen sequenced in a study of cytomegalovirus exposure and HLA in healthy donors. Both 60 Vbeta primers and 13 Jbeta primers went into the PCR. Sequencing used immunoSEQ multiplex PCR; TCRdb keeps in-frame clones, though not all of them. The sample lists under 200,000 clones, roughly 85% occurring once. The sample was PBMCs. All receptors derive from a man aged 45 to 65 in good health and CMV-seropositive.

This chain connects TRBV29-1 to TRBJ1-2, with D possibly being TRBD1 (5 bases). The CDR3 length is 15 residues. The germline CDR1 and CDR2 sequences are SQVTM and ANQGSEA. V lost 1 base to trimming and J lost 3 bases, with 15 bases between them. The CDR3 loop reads CSVEGLWLGDYGYTF. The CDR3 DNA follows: TGCAGCGTTGAAGGGTTGTGGCTAGGGGACTATGGCTACACCTTC.

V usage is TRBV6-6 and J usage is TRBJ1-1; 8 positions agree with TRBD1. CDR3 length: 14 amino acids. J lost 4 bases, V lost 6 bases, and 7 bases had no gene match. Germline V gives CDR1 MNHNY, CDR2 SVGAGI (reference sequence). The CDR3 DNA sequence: TGTGCCAGCAGACCGGGGGGACAGGTCACTGAAGCTTTCTTT. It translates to CASRPGGQVTEAFF.

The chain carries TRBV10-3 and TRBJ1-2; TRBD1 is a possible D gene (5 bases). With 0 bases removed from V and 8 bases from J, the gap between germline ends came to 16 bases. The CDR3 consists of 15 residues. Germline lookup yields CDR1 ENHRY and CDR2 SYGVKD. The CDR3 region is CAISESGQGCGGYTF. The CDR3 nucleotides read TGTGCCATCAGTGAGTCCGGGCAGGGTTGCGGCGGCTACACCTTC.

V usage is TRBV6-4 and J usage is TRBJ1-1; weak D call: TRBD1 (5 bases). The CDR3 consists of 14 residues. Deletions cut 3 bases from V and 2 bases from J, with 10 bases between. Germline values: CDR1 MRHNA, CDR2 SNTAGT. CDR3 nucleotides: TGTGCCAGCAGTGATCGTGACAGCAACACTGAAGCTTTCTTT. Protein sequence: CASSDRDSNTEAFF.

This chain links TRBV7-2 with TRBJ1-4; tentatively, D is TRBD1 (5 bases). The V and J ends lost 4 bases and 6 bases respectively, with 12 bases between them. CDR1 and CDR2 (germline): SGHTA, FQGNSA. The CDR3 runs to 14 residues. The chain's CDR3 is CASSWLGGDEKLFF. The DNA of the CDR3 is TGTGCCAGCAGCTGGTTGGGGGGGGATGAAAAACTGTTTTTT.

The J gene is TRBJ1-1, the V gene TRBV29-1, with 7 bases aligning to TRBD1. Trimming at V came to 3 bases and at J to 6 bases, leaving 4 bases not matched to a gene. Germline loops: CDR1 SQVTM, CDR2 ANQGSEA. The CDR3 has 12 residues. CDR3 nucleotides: TGCAGCGTTGACCGGGACAGCTCTGAAGCTTTCTTT. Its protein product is CSVDRDSSEAFF.

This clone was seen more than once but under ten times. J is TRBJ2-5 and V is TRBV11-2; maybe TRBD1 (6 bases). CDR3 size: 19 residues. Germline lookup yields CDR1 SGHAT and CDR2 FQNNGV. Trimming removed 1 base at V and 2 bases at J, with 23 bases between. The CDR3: CASSLVGLGTQGHQETQYF. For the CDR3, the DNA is TGTGCCAGCAGCTTAGTCGGTTTGGGTACCCAGGGACATCAAGAGACCCAGTACTTC. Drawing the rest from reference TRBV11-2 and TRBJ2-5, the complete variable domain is EAGVAQSPRYKIIEKRQSVAFWCNPISGHATLYWYQQILGQGPKLLIQFQNNGVVDDSQLPKDRFSAERLKGVDSTLKIQPAKLEDSAVYLCASSLVGLGTQGHQETQYFGPGTRLLVL.

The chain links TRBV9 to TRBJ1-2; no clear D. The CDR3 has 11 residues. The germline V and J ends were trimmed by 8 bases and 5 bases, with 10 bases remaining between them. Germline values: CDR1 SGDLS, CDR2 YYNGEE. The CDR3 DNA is TGTGCCAGTTCTGGAGGATATGGCTACACCTTC. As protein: CASSGGYGYTF.

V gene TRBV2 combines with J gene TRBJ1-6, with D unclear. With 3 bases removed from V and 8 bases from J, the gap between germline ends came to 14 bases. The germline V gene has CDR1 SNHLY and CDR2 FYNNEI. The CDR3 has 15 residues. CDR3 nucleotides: TGTGCCAGCAGTGAGCCGGGGTTCCGGGATTCACCCCTCCACTTT. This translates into CASSEPGFRDSPLHF. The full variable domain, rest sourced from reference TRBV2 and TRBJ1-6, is EPEVTQTPSHQVTQMGQEVILRCVPISNHLYFYWYRQILGQKVEFLVSFYNNEISEKSEIFDDQFSVERPDGSNFTLKIRSTKLEDSAMYFCASSEPGFRDSPLHFGNGTRLTVT.

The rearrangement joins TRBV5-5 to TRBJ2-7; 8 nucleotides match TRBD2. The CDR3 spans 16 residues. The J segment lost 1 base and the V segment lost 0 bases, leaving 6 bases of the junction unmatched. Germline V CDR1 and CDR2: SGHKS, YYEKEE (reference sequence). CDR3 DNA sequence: TGTGCCAGCAGCTTGGTTCCTAGCGGGTCGTCCTACGAGCAGTACTTC. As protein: CASSLVPSGSSYEQYF.

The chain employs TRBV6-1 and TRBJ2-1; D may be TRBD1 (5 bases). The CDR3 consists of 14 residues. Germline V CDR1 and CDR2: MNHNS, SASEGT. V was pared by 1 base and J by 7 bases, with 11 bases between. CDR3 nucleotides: TGTGCCAGCAGTGAAGTTCAGGGATGGAATGAGCAGTTCTTC. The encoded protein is CASSEVQGWNEQFF.

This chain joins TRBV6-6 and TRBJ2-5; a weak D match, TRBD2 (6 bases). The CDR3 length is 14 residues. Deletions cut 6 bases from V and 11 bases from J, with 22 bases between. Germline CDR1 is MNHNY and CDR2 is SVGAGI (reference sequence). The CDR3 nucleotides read TGTGCCAGCAGGCCGGTCTCCGCCTCGGGGGAGCAGTACTTC. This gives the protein CASRPVSASGEQYF.

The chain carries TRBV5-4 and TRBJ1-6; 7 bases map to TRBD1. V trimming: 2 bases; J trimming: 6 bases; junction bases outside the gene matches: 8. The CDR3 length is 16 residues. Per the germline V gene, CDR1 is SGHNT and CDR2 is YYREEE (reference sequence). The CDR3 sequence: CASSFPGTAPNSPLHF. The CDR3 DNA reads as TGTGCCAGCAGCTTCCCCGGGACAGCTCCTAATTCACCCCTCCACTTT.